Detailed here is one TCR beta chain. The antigen is undetermined. Profiled with immunoSEQ multiplex PCR; TCRdb holds only in-frame clones, not every one. The sample includes approximately 100 clones, around two fifths of them seen just once. Trimming removed 1 base from V and 1 base from J, with 8 bases in between. The CDR3 has 15 residues. Per germline, CDR1 SGDLS and CDR2 YYNGEE. The sample originates from a study of T cells in narcolepsy. Sequences were obtained from cultured CD8+ T cells from cerebrospinal fluid. This receptor was obtained from a human donor with narcolepsy. The rearrangement joins TRBV9 to TRBJ1-4; no reliable D call. CDR3 coding DNA: TGTGCCAGCAGCGTATTTTCAGGAACTAATGAAAAACTGTTTTTT. Protein product: CASSVFSGTNEKLFF.